This T cell receptor (beta chain) was obtained from a study of T cell responses to AZD1222 COVID-19 vaccine. Points from the study as a whole: Spike was spanned by vaccine-associated CD4 TCRs, which were dominant at 160-218 and 743-854. Spike-specific TCR breadth and depth rose after two AZD1222 doses. Clonal diversity may have been underestimated, and the donors were mostly white British, with more females than males.

Of note for this clone: Its antigen is as yet unknown.

TCRdb's copy holds only in-frame clones and misses some; the assay was immunoSEQ multiplex PCR. The table shows approximately 120,000 clones, with 90% to 95% occurring only once. This clonotype originated in an adult in good health. The sample in question was peripheral blood, obtained on day 0 of AZD1222 vaccination.

DNA of the CDR3: TGTGCCAGTAGTATAGCGGACACCAGCAATCAGCCCCAGCATTTT. It is translated as CASSIADTSNQPQHF. This chain connects TRBV19 to TRBJ1-5, with D possibly matching TRBD1 (5 bases). V was shortened by 1 base and J by 1 base, with 8 bases between the two germline ends. The CDR3 sequence is 15 residues long. Germline CDR1 and CDR2: LNHDA and SQIVND (reference sequence).